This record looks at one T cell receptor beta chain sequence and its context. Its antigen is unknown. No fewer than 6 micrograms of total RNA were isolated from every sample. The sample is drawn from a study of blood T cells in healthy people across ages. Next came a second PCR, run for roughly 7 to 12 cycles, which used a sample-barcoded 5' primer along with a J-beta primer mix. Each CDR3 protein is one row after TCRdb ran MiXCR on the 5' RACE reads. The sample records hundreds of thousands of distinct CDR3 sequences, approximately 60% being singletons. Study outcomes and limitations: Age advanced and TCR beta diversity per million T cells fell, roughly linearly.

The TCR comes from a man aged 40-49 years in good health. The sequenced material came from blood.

CDR3 residues: CASSVGGQRAYEQYF. CDR3 coding DNA: TGTGCCAGCAGCGTAGGCGGGCAGCGGGCCTACGAGCAGTACTTC. This chain joins TRBV9 and TRBJ2-7, with a weak D call TRBD2 (6 bases). Trimming stripped 0 bases from V and 2 bases from J, with 12 bases between. The CDR3 is made up of 15 amino acids. The germline gives CDR1 SGDLS, CDR2 YYNGEE. Using reference TRBV9 and TRBJ2-7 for the parts outside the CDR3, the full variable domain is DSGVTQTPKHLITATGQRVTLRCSPRSGDLSVYWYQQSLDQGLQFLIQYYNGEERAKGNILERFSAQQFPDLHSELNLSSLELGDSALYFCASSVGGQRAYEQYFGPGTRLTVT.